This TCR beta chain was sequenced during a study of T cells in Graves' hyperthyroidism and ophthalmopathy. The table lists this clonotype with a few counts. TCR beta CDR3 region amplification was performed from RNA transcripts. Primed by the HTBI set, a first-round RT-PCR was run on the TCR CDR3. Via MiXCR, TCRdb re-called the multiplex PCR reads, giving one row per CDR3 protein. The sample yields around 700,000 distinct CDR3 sequences, around 20% seen once. Specimen: blood. This receptor was identified in a woman between 45 and 60 years old with Graves' hyperthyroidism that later progressed to Graves' ophthalmopathy.

The CDR3 DNA sequence: TGTGCCAGTAGTACAAGGACAGGGGAGACCAATCAGCCCCAGCATTTT. Protein product: CASSTRTGETNQPQHF. The chain is built from TRBV19 and TRBJ1-5; TRBD1 aligns across 9 bases. Germline values: CDR1 LNHDA, CDR2 SQIVND (reference sequence). The CDR3 covers 16 residues. After removal of 4 bases from V and 3 bases from J, the junction contained 7 bases not matched to a gene.